This T cell receptor (beta chain) was sequenced for a study of cytomegalovirus exposure and HLA in healthy donors. Study conclusions and caveats: Researchers catalogued about 150 TCR beta chains as cytomegalovirus-associated.

A remark on this clone: The target antigen is unknown.

V lost 5 bases and J lost 3, with 11 bases in between. CDR1 is MNHEY, CDR2 SVGAGI, per germline. The CDR3 loop spans 14 amino acids. Measured with immunoSEQ multiplex PCR; TCRdb has only the in-frame clones, and not every one. This sample has some 110,000 clones, with approximately 90% found just once. The sample comprised PBMCs. This TCR was recovered from a woman aged 18 to 35 in good health and CMV-seropositive. The rearrangement joins TRBV6-5 to TRBJ1-5, with D possibly matching TRBD1 (5 bases). The CDR3 DNA is TGTGCCAGCAGTCGAGCAGGGATCAATCAGCCCCAGCATTTT. This codes for CASSRAGINQPQHF.